This T cell receptor beta chain was sequenced in a study of blood T cell repertoires in COVID-19. Study background: Nucleic acid was either cDNA or gDNA, and it came from T cells, B-cell-depleted T cells, or PBMCs.

The table came from immunoSEQ multiplex PCR; TCRdb's copy has only in-frame clones and leaves some out. Here the sample spans a few hundred thousand clones, 88% being singletons. In germline, CDR1 is GTSNPN, CDR2 SVGIG (reference sequence). The CDR3 sequence is 14 residues long. Trimming took off 2 bases at V and 0 bases at J, with 8 bases between the two ends. The rearrangement links TRBV30 to TRBJ2-4; possibly TRBD1 for D (5 bases). Sequencing input: peripheral blood. The clonotype originates from a woman between 40 and 50 years old who had recovered from COVID-19. CDR3 coding DNA: TGTGCCTGGAGTTGGGGCACAGCCAAAAACATTCAGTACTTC. Translated: CAWSWGTAKNIQYF.